This T cell receptor (beta chain) was recorded in a study of cytomegalovirus exposure and HLA in healthy donors. The CDR3 runs 13 residues. Germline V gene data show CDR1 as SGDLS and CDR2 as YYNGEE. V lost 2 bases, J lost 7 bases, and 10 bases lay in between. As for this clone: Its antigen is unidentified.

Study-level findings and limits: At a 0.05 false discovery rate, a later analysis found some 18,000 TCR beta sequences to be associated with HLA alleles.

It was with 60 Vbeta and 13 Jbeta primers that the PCR ran. TCRdb's table, derived via immunoSEQ multiplex PCR, lists solely in-frame clones and lacks some. In the table there are roughly 80,000 clones, around three quarters of which are singletons. The sample comprised PBMCs. The chain recombines TRBV9 with TRBJ2-1; D is undetermined. The source is a middle-aged woman in good health and CMV-seronegative. CDR3 residues: CASSVGPENEQFF. The DNA of the CDR3 is TGTGCCAGCAGCGTGGGCCCTGAGAATGAGCAGTTCTTC. The whole variable domain, remainder taken from reference TRBV9 and TRBJ2-1, is DSGVTQTPKHLITATGQRVTLRCSPRSGDLSVYWYQQSLDQGLQFLIQYYNGEERAKGNILERFSAQQFPDLHSELNLSSLELGDSALYFCASSVGPENEQFFGPGTRLTVL.